This T cell receptor (beta chain) was recovered during a study of cytomegalovirus exposure and HLA in healthy donors. Study summary: A later analysis reported the roughly 130 validation repertoires used the same platform as the approximately 660 first-cohort repertoires.

In the case of this clone: Its specificity is not known.

Generated by immunoSEQ multiplex PCR, the TCRdb table keeps only in-frame clones and is missing some. The table lists about 79,000 clones, 93% of them singletons, with 3% to 4.5% in the top ten. Trimming removed 0 bases from V and 9 bases from J, with 17 bases in between. The CDR3 is 15 residues long. CDR1 is ENHRY and CDR2 is SYGVKD in the germline V gene. Study outcomes and limitations: Researchers counted about 150 TCR beta chains as cytomegalovirus-associated. Rare sequences made up most TCRs, while some public TCRs were found in many donors.

This receptor was obtained from a woman aged 25-40 years in good health and CMV-seronegative. The chain combines TRBV10-3 with TRBJ1-2; D might be TRBD1 (6 bases). The sequenced material came from PBMCs. The CDR3 is CAISESLDRFFRYTF. CDR3 nucleotide sequence: TGTGCCATCAGTGAGTCGCTGGACAGATTCTTTCGCTACACCTTC.